Listed below are T cell receptor beta chains from one sample, sequenced in a study of beta chain features in type 1 diabetes. TCRdb keeps only in-frame clones here, not all; method: immunoSEQ multiplex PCR. The sample includes 600,000 to 700,000 clones, around 15% of them seen just once. The sequenced sample consisted of naive CD4+ T cells from blood. These receptors all come from a young man with type 1 diabetes. Both conserved end residues are part of each CDR3. The D gene is left open where the match is weak. The size of a clone is reported for some rows only, either as once, few or many, or as a class for expanded clones.

>-|TRBV7-2|-|12|TRBJ1-4
CASSLREGILFF
TGTGCCAGCAGCTTACGTGAGGGGATACTGTTTTTT
>-|TRBV30|-|9|TRBJ1-1
CACLPSGYF
TGTGCCTGCCTCCCATCGGGATACTTT
>TRBD2|TRBV2|few|14|TRBJ2-4
CASSDSRGGGIQYF
TGTGCCAGCAGTGACTCTCGGGGGGGCGGCATTCAGTACTTC
>TRBD1|TRBV5-1|-|15|TRBJ2-5
CASSYTGTGQETQYF
TGCGCCAGCAGCTACACAGGGACAGGGCAAGAGACCCAGTACTTC
>TRBD2|TRBV7-9|few|11|TRBJ2-7
CASSPGLAAYF
TGTGCCAGCAGCCCCGGACTAGCTGCGTACTTC
>TRBD1|TRBV7-2|-|14|TRBJ2-7
CASSLSTGYYEQYF
TGTGCCAGCAGCTTATCGACAGGGTACTACGAGCAGTACTTC
>TRBD2|TRBV6-1|-|14|TRBJ2-1
CASSGGATYNEQFF
TGTGCCAGCAGCGGGGGGGCTACGTACAATGAGCAGTTCTTC
>TRBD2|TRBV5-1|-|17|TRBJ2-3
CASSLASAGATADTQYF
TGCGCCAGCAGCTTGGCATCAGCGGGGGCTACCGCAGATACGCAGTATTTT
>-|TRBV30|-|12|TRBJ2-7
CALDPRSYEQYF
TGTGCCTTGGACCCCCGCTCCTACGAGCAGTACTTC
>-|TRBV28|-|13|TRBJ1-5
CASRLGGSQPQHF
TGTGCCAGCAGACTGGGCGGGAGCCAGCCCCAGCATTTT
>-|TRBV5-6|-|13|TRBJ1-1
CASSLNWNTEAFF
TGTGCCAGCAGCTTGAATTGGAACACTGAAGCTTTCTTT
>-|TRBV6-5|few|12|TRBJ1-2
CASRDLLLGYTF
TGTGCCAGCCGGGACCTTCTCCTTGGCTACACCTTC
>TRBD1|TRBV2|-|14|TRBJ2-3
CASSVDRGLDTQYF
TGTGCCAGCAGTGTGGACAGGGGGTTAGATACGCAGTATTTT
>TRBD2|TRBV6-1|-|15|TRBJ2-1
CASSLLAGENNEQFF
TGTGCCAGCAGTTTACTAGCGGGGGAAAACAATGAGCAGTTCTTC
>-|TRBV7-9|-|11|TRBJ1-1
CASSLAGTFRF
TGTGCCAGCAGCTTAGCAGGGACTTTCCGGTTT
>-|TRBV25-1|few|12|TRBJ1-5
CASSQYDQPQHF
TGTGCCAGCAGTCAATATGATCAGCCCCAGCATTTT
>-|TRBV19|few|13|TRBJ1-2
CASSRDRIYGYTF
TGTGCCAGTTCCCGTGACAGAATCTATGGCTACACCTTC
>TRBD1|TRBV19|-|13|TRBJ2-7
CASMGQPLGEQYF
TGTGCCAGTATGGGACAGCCATTGGGCGAGCAGTACTTC
>-|TRBV29-1|few|14|TRBJ1-1
CSVSDGRGHTEAFF
TGCAGCGTTTCAGACGGGCGGGGACACACTGAAGCTTTCTTT
>TRBD2|TRBV5-1|few|15|TRBJ2-3
CASTGLAGGLDTQYF
TGCGCCAGCACCGGACTAGCGGGGGGCCTTGATACGCAGTATTTT
>-|TRBV28|few|15|TRBJ1-2
CASSPRDIILGGYTF
TGTGCCAGCAGTCCCCGGGACATTATTTTGGGAGGCTACACCTTC
>-|TRBV28|few|15|TRBJ2-6
CASSLSRAGANVLTF
TGTGCCAGCAGTTTGTCCAGGGCTGGGGCCAACGTCCTGACTTTC
>-|TRBV6-5|-|15|TRBJ1-4
CASSYSGVRGEKLFF
TGTGCCAGCAGTTACTCAGGGGTCAGGGGTGAAAAACTGTTTTTT
>-|TRBV29-1|-|15|TRBJ2-2
CSVEEAGVGTGELFF
TGCAGCGTTGAAGAGGCAGGGGTGGGAACCGGGGAGCTGTTTTTT
>-|TRBV15|-|17|TRBJ2-5
CATSREGEGGSGETQYF
TGTGCCACCAGCAGAGAAGGAGAGGGGGGCTCAGGGGAGACCCAGTACTTC